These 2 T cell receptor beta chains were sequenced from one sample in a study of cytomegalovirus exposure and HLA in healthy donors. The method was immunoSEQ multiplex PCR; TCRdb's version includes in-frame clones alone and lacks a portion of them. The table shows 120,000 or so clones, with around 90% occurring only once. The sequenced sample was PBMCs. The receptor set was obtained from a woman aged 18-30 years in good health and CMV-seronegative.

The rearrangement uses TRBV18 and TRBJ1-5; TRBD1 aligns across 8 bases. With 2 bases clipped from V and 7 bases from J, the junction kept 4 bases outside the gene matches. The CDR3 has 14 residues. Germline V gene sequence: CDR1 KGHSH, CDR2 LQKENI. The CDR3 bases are TGTGCCAGCTCACCAGGACAGGGTGGCCAGCCCCAGCATTTT. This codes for CASSPGQGGQPQHF.

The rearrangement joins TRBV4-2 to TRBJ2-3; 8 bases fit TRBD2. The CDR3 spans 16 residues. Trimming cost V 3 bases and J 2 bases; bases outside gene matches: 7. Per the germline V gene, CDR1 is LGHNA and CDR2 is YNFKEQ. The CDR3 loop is CASSQGGSGATDTQYF. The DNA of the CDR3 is TGTGCCAGCAGCCAGGGGGGTAGCGGGGCCACAGATACGCAGTATTTT.